A selection of T cell receptor beta chains follows, all from one sample in a study of PD-1 blockade in classical Hodgkin lymphoma. TCRdb's copy holds only in-frame clones and misses some; the assay was immunoSEQ multiplex PCR. The repertoire holds approximately 26,000 clones, approximately 80% seen once, with around 20% in the top ten. The sequences come from peripheral blood mononuclear cells (PBMCs), collected before the second cycle of nivolumab. The receptors were gathered from a human donor with classical Hodgkin lymphoma. Each CDR3 is given with its conserved first and last residue. A D gene is named only where the DNA matches it firmly. Not every row has a clone size; where given, it reads once, few, many or a size class.

TRBV30	TRBJ1-2	TRBD1	-	CAWSLLTGTGVNTF	TGTGCCTGGAGTTTACTAACCGGGACAGGGGTTAACACCTTC
TRBV19	TRBJ1-2	TRBD1	-	CASSTDRTGLNYGYTF	TGTGCCAGTAGCACCGACCGGACAGGGCTTAACTATGGCTACACCTTC
TRBV23-1	TRBJ2-5	-	-	CASSHRRGDPGTRETQYF	TGCGCCAGCAGTCACCGGAGGGGAGACCCGGGAACCCGGGAGACCCAGTACTTC
TRBV4-1	TRBJ2-2	TRBD2	-	CASSRGRTSGSGELFF	TGCGCCAGCAGCCGGGGGCGGACTAGCGGGAGCGGGGAGCTGTTTTTT
TRBV5-1	TRBJ2-5	-	-	CASSLSDTQQETQYF	TGCGCCAGCAGCTTGTCGGATACGCAGCAAGAGACCCAGTACTTC
TRBV18	TRBJ2-7	-	-	CASSPPGRQAYEQYF	TGTGCCAGCTCACCCCCGGGCCGACAGGCCTACGAGCAGTACTTC
TRBV7-9	TRBJ2-3	-	-	CASGSSGTDTQYF	TGTGCCAGCGGTTCCTCGGGCACAGATACGCAGTATTTT
TRBV7-2	TRBJ2-1	TRBD1	once	CASSLVRDRGYNEQFF	TGTGCCAGCAGCTTAGTCAGGGACAGGGGCTACAATGAGCAGTTCTTC
TRBV7-9	TRBJ1-1	TRBD1	-	CASSARGGDTEAFF	TGTGCCAGCAGCGCCAGGGGGGGAGACACTGAAGCTTTCTTT
TRBV7-9	TRBJ2-1	TRBD2	once	CASSLARGNNEQFF	TGTGCCAGCAGCTTAGCGCGGGGGAACAATGAGCAGTTCTTC
TRBV19	TRBJ2-3	-	-	CASSIRGGSSTDTQYF	TGTGCCAGTAGTATTCGTGGGGGGTCTAGCACAGATACGCAGTATTTT
TRBV30	TRBJ1-5	TRBD1	few	CAWSPGGEQPQHF	TGTGCCTGGAGTCCAGGGGGGGAACAGCCCCAGCATTTT
TRBV5-1	TRBJ1-1	-	-	CASSFAGRNTEAFF	TGCGCCAGCAGCTTCGCGGGGCGGAACACTGAAGCTTTCTTT
TRBV7-8	TRBJ1-3	-	-	CASSSGVRAPGNTIYF	TGTGCCAGCAGCTCAGGAGTCAGGGCCCCTGGAAACACCATATATTTT
TRBV19	TRBJ2-1	-	-	CASSPNTGLSSYNEQFF	TGTGCCAGTAGTCCAAACACAGGGCTTAGCTCCTACAATGAGCAGTTCTTC
TRBV5-1	TRBJ2-7	-	few	CASSPDFYEQYF	TGCGCCAGCAGCCCGGACTTTTACGAGCAGTACTTC
TRBV30	TRBJ1-5	-	-	CAWSSRGNQPQHF	TGTGCCTGGAGTAGCAGGGGTAATCAGCCCCAGCATTTT
TRBV5-1	TRBJ2-5	TRBD2	few	CASSGSSGAWQETQYF	TGCGCCAGCAGCGGGTCTAGCGGGGCCTGGCAAGAGACCCAGTACTTC
TRBV6-1	TRBJ2-7	TRBD2	few	CASSTGTSGSYEQYF	TGTGCCAGCAGTACGGGGACTAGCGGCTCCTACGAGCAGTACTTC
TRBV10-3	TRBJ1-5	TRBD1	-	CAISGQGGVQPQHF	TGTGCCATCAGTGGACAGGGCGGGGTGCAGCCCCAGCATTTT
TRBV19	TRBJ1-3	-	-	CASSREPGAIGNTIYF	TGTGCCAGTAGTAGAGAACCGGGGGCGATTGGAAACACCATATATTTT
TRBV19	TRBJ2-3	-	-	CASSAISGRADTQYF	TGTGCCAGTAGTGCCATTTCGGGGCGGGCAGATACGCAGTATTTT
TRBV19	TRBJ2-7	-	-	CASSISSMAREQYF	TGTGCCAGTAGTATTTCGAGTATGGCTCGCGAGCAGTACTTC
TRBV6-1	TRBJ1-1	-	once	CASARDWGNTEAFF	TGTGCCAGCGCAAGGGATTGGGGGAACACTGAAGCTTTCTTT
TRBV5-4	TRBJ2-3	-	-	CASRPHPSGDTQYF	TGTGCCAGCAGGCCCCATCCGTCGGGTGATACGCAGTATTTT
TRBV7-2	TRBJ2-1	TRBD2	-	CASSWIAGGDLNEQFF	TGTGCCAGCAGCTGGATAGCGGGGGGCGATCTCAATGAGCAGTTCTTC
TRBV7-6	TRBJ2-7	TRBD1	-	CASSREAGQGYEQYF	TGTGCCAGCAGCAGAGAAGCGGGACAGGGTTACGAGCAGTACTTC
TRBV6-1	TRBJ1-1	-	few	CASSEGTWLNTEAFF	TGTGCCAGCAGTGAAGGGACATGGTTGAACACTGAAGCTTTCTTT
TRBV30	TRBJ1-1	-	-	CAWSSLGAGGTEAFF	TGTGCCTGGAGTAGTCTCGGGGCCGGAGGCACTGAAGCTTTCTTT
TRBV12-5	TRBJ2-7	TRBD2	-	CASGTGLAGGRPSEQYF	TGTGCTAGTGGTACGGGACTAGCGGGGGGCCGTCCGAGCGAGCAGTACTTC
TRBV7-3	TRBJ2-1	-	-	CASSLTQRPNNNEQFF	TGTGCCAGCAGCTTAACACAGCGCCCAAATAACAATGAGCAGTTCTTC
TRBV23-1	TRBJ2-2	-	-	CASSPSSGYTGELFF	TGCGCCAGCAGTCCCTCGTCAGGGTACACCGGGGAGCTGTTTTTT
TRBV6-1	TRBJ2-1	-	-	CASSVEGTRAYNEQFF	TGTGCCAGCAGTGTTGAGGGGACTCGCGCCTACAATGAGCAGTTCTTC
TRBV4-1	TRBJ2-1	-	-	CASSQVSGGHNEQFF	TGCGCCAGCAGCCAAGTTTCGGGGGGCCACAATGAGCAGTTCTTC
TRBV7-8	TRBJ2-7	-	once	CASSLAVLGTGYEQYF	TGTGCCAGCAGCTTAGCGGTACTGGGGACCGGCTACGAGCAGTACTTC
TRBV7-8	TRBJ2-5	-	-	CASHSSRTKETQYF	TGTGCCAGCCATAGCTCGCGGACGAAAGAGACCCAGTACTTC
TRBV7-2	TRBJ1-2	TRBD1	-	CASSLGQGLRGYTF	TGTGCCAGCAGCTTAGGACAGGGGTTGAGAGGCTACACCTTC
TRBV19	TRBJ2-1	-	-	CASRLSTGPPIDEQFF	TGTGCCAGTAGACTGAGCACGGGGCCGCCCATCGATGAGCAGTTCTTC
TRBV15	TRBJ2-3	TRBD2	-	CATSNTFLAGATDTQYF	TGTGCCACCAGCAATACATTCCTAGCGGGTGCCACAGATACGCAGTATTTT
TRBV6-6	TRBJ2-3	TRBD2	-	CASSYRSSGGTDTQYF	TGTGCCAGCAGTTATAGGAGTAGCGGGGGCACAGATACGCAGTATTTT
TRBV6-8	TRBJ2-5	TRBD1	-	CASSGQGLEETQYF	TGTGCCAGCAGCGGACAGGGGCTCGAAGAGACCCAGTACTTC